These 8 T cell receptor beta chains originate from one sample sequenced in a study of PD-L1 blockade in urothelial cancer. Documented time point: pretreatment peripheral blood. Sequenced by immunoSEQ multiplex PCR; TCRdb stores in-frame clones only, minus some. The data contain roughly 52,000 clones, 70% to 80% of them singletons. Specimen: PBMCs, collected around atezolizumab (anti-PD-L1) treatment. Receptors were obtained from a man in his 70s with urothelial cancer.

The chain combines TRBV4-1 with TRBJ2-1, with D maybe TRBD2 (6 bases). V was clipped by 4 bases and J by 0 bases, with 13 bases between them. In germline, CDR1 is MGHRA, CDR2 YSYEKL. This CDR3 comprises 16 residues. CDR3 nucleotides: TGCGCCAGCAGCCGCACTAGCACGCGCTCCTACAATGAGCAGTTCTTC. This translates into CASSRTSTRSYNEQFF.

The chain couples TRBV7-9 to TRBJ2-1, with 9 bases lining up with TRBD2. The germline V gene has CDR1 SEHNR and CDR2 FQNEAQ (reference sequence). V gave up 4 bases and J gave up 8 bases; unmatched junction bases: 9. The CDR3 is made up of 15 amino acids. CDR3 region: CASSSFSGSGYEQFF. CDR3 nucleotides: TGTGCCAGCAGCTCATTTAGCGGGAGTGGGTATGAGCAGTTCTTC.

The chain links TRBV28 to TRBJ2-1, with 7 nucleotides matching TRBD1. With 8 bases clipped from V and 2 bases from J, the junction kept 0 bases outside the gene matches. CDR1 is MDHEN, CDR2 SYDVKM, per germline. The length of the CDR3 is 12 residues. The CDR3 DNA sequence: TGTGCCAGCGGGACAGCCTACAATGAGCAGTTCTTC. Translating gives CASGTAYNEQFF.

The rearrangement links TRBV19 to TRBJ2-5, with 11 bases identical to TRBD1. The CDR3 length is 16 residues. J gave up 5 bases and V 3 bases, and 8 bases lay outside the gene matches. Germline assignment: CDR1 LNHDA and CDR2 SQIVND (reference sequence). CDR3 protein: CASSMWTGGPRETQYF. DNA of the CDR3: TGTGCCAGTAGTATGTGGACAGGGGGCCCTCGGGAGACCCAGTACTTC. Combining the CDR3 with reference TRBV19 and TRBJ2-5 gives the whole variable domain DGGITQSPKYLFRKEGQNVTLSCEQNLNHDAMYWYRQDPGQGLRLIYYSQIVNDFQKGDIAEGYSVSREKKESFPLTVTSAQKNPTAFYLCASSMWTGGPRETQYFGPGTRLLVL.

The V and J genes are TRBV5-1 and TRBJ1-3; unclear D gene. This CDR3 has 16 residues. Trimming removed 2 bases from V and 4 bases from J, with 16 bases in between. In germline, CDR1 is SGHRS, CDR2 YFSETQ. The CDR3 DNA sequence: TGCGCCAGCAGCTTAGAGGCCCCGATGAGGGGAAACACCATATATTTT. Its protein product is CASSLEAPMRGNTIYF.

This clone was found once. The chain employs TRBV6-1 and TRBJ1-5, with a weak D call TRBD1 (5 bases). The CDR3 covers 15 residues. Germline-derived CDR1 and CDR2 are MNHNS and SASEGT. V was clipped by 3 bases and J by 2 bases, with 11 bases between them. CDR3 protein: CASSDQGTGNQPQHF. The DNA for the CDR3 is TGTGCCAGCAGTGACCAGGGAACGGGCAATCAGCCCCAGCATTTT.

This rearrangement joins TRBV2 to TRBJ1-3; no clear D. Germline CDR1 and CDR2: SNHLY and FYNNEI. There are 14 residues in the CDR3. With 6 bases removed from V and 0 bases from J, the gap between germline ends came to 9 bases. The DNA for the CDR3 is TGTGCCAGCAGGGCGGAACTCTCTGGAAACACCATATATTTT. This gives the protein CASRAELSGNTIYF. Full variable domain (outside the CDR3, taken from reference TRBV2 and TRBJ1-3): EPEVTQTPSHQVTQMGQEVILRCVPISNHLYFYWYRQILGQKVEFLVSFYNNEISEKSEIFDDQFSVERPDGSNFTLKIRSTKLEDSAMYFCASRAELSGNTIYFGEGSWLTVV.

CDR3 sequence reads: CASGRIGWRNGYTF. The CDR3 DNA sequence: TGTGCCAGCGGGAGGATAGGATGGAGAAATGGCTACACCTTC. The gene calls are TRBV28 and TRBJ1-2; D gene unclear. V was shortened by 8 bases and J by 6 bases, with 19 bases between the two germline ends. Germline loops: CDR1 MDHEN, CDR2 SYDVKM. This CDR3 region has 14 residues.